The next 18 T cell receptor beta chains were all read from a single sample in a study of siplizumab effects on memory and regulatory T cells. Some clones are missing from TCRdb's copy, which holds only in-frame ones; the method was immunoSEQ multiplex PCR. Of roughly 50,000 clones listed, 95% to 98% were seen once; the top ten hold roughly 0.6%. Sequenced sample: naive CD4+ T cells sorted from blood. The receptors here all came from a human donor in good health.

The chain is built from TRBV6-1 and TRBJ2-3; 12 bases fit TRBD2. CDR3 length: 13 residues. The junction had 4 bases not matched to a gene; V was cut back by 6 bases and J by 9 bases. Germline-derived CDR1 and CDR2 are MNHNS and SASEGT. The CDR3 DNA reads as TGTGCCAGCAGCCTGACTAGCGGGAGAACGCAGTATTTT. It is translated as CASSLTSGRTQYF.

This chain connects TRBV6-5 to TRBJ1-1; TRBD1 matches 8 bases. Germline CDR1 MNHEY, CDR2 SVGAGI. V lost 8 bases and J lost 5; bases outside the gene matches: 7. The CDR3 is made up of 13 amino acids. Written as DNA, the CDR3 is TGTGCCAGCGGCGAGGACAGGGATACTGAAGCTTTCTTT. It specifies CASGEDRDTEAFF.

This chain joins TRBV6-6 and TRBJ2-1, with a possible D match to TRBD2 (7 bases). The CDR3 runs to 16 residues. Germline V CDR1 and CDR2: MNHNY, SVGAGI (reference sequence). Trimming cost V 5 bases and J 8 bases, with 22 bases left between them. CDR3 region: CASSPRGGGPGDEQFF. CDR3 bases: TGTGCCAGCAGTCCAAGGGGGGGAGGGCCTGGAGATGAGCAGTTCTTC.

The genes are TRBV27 and TRBJ1-4, with 8 bases identical to TRBD1. CDR3 length: 16 amino acids. J gave up 4 bases and V 7 bases, and 11 bases lay outside the gene matches. The V gene's germline CDR1 is MNHEY and CDR2 SMNVEV (reference sequence). CDR3 bases: TGTGCCAGCAAAGATTTTCGGACAGGGCATAATGAAAAACTGTTTTTT. Translated: CASKDFRTGHNEKLFF. Together with reference TRBV27 and TRBJ1-4, the CDR3 gives the full variable domain: EAQVTQNPRYLITVTGKKLTVTCSQNMNHEYMSWYRQDPGLGLRQIYYSMNVEVTDKGDVPEGYKVSRKEKRNFPLILESPSPNQTSLYFCASKDFRTGHNEKLFFGSGTQLSVL.

This rearrangement joins TRBV5-1 to TRBJ1-1; D unclear. Trimming stripped 0 bases from V and 1 base from J, with 10 bases between. The CDR3 is made up of 15 amino acids. Per the germline V gene, CDR1 is SGHRS and CDR2 is YFSETQ. CDR3 in amino acids: CASSLEVWGNTEAFF. In nucleotides, the CDR3 is TGCGCCAGCAGCTTGGAAGTCTGGGGGAACACTGAAGCTTTCTTT.

The rearrangement links TRBV5-8 to TRBJ1-6, with D uncertain. The length of the CDR3 is 14 residues. V lost 0 bases to trimming and J lost 6 bases, with 7 bases between them. Germline V gene lookup returns CDR1 SGHTS and CDR2 YDEGEE. CDR3 coding DNA: TGTGCCAGCAGCTTGGGACGGCTTAATTCACCCCTCCACTTT. Translating gives CASSLGRLNSPLHF.

The rearrangement links TRBV6-5 to TRBJ2-7; TRBD2 might be the D (6 bases). V was shortened by 0 bases and J by 1 base, with 7 bases between the two germline ends. The germline V gene encodes CDR1 MNHEY and CDR2 SVGAGI. The CDR3 is made up of 14 amino acids. The CDR3 region has the DNA TGTGCCAGCAGTTACTCGCGGGGATCCTACGAGCAGTACTTC. This encodes CASSYSRGSYEQYF.

V gene TRBV12-5 combines with J gene TRBJ2-3; 16 nucleotides agree with TRBD2. The V and J ends lost 3 bases and 2 bases, in that order; junction bases with no gene match: 8. The CDR3 is 19 amino acids. CDR1 LGHNT and CDR2 FRNRAP come from the germline V gene. The CDR3 coding sequence is TGTGCTAGTGGTTTCACATTGGGACTAGCGGGAGGGAACACAGATACGCAGTATTTT. Protein product: CASGFTLGLAGGNTDTQYF.

The chain combines TRBV7-3 with TRBJ2-5; 10 positions agree with TRBD1. This CDR3 has 15 residues. V lost 0 bases and J lost 3; bases outside the gene matches: 1. CDR1 is SGHTA, CDR2 FQGTGA, per germline. As DNA, the CDR3 is TGTGCCAGCAGCTTAACCGGACAGGGGGAAGAGACCCAGTACTTC. Protein sequence: CASSLTGQGEETQYF.

The chain links TRBV12-5 to TRBJ2-1; 7 positions match TRBD2. The CDR3 spans 15 residues. Trimming removed 3 bases from V and 2 bases from J; junction bases left unmatched: 4. From germline, CDR1 is LGHNT and CDR2 FRNRAP. The CDR3 DNA is TGTGCTAGTGGTTTCGTGGGAGGGACCTACAATGAGCAGTTCTTC. As protein: CASGFVGGTYNEQFF.

The chain is built from TRBV30 and TRBJ2-3; 13 bases map to TRBD2. The V gene's germline CDR1 is GTSNPN and CDR2 SVGIG (reference sequence). V trimming: 1 base; J trimming: 1 base; junction bases outside the gene matches: 8. The CDR3 is made up of 18 amino acids. The CDR3 here is CAWSGLAGGRAGTDTQYF. The CDR3 region has the DNA TGTGCCTGGAGTGGACTAGCGGGAGGCCGAGCAGGCACAGATACGCAGTATTTT.

Worth noting for this clone: The germline gene is not matched at one end of the junction; a read error may be the cause. The chain is built from TRBV6-5 and TRBJ2-5, with TRBD1 matching 9 bases. Germline assignment: CDR1 MNHEY and CDR2 SVGAGI. This CDR3 region has 14 residues. CDR3 sequence reads: CASSSTGQGSRKDF. In DNA, the CDR3 is TGTGCCAGCAGCTCAACGGGACAGGGCTCCAGGAAGGACTTC.

Comments on this clone: The junction departs from the called germline gene at one end, perhaps through a read error. The chain recombines TRBV7-2 with TRBJ2-2, with D perhaps being TRBD1 or TRBD2 (5 bases each). Germline V CDR1 and CDR2: SGHTA, FQGNSA. This CDR3 comprises 11 residues. CDR3 loop: CASSRSRGGLF. For the CDR3, the DNA is TGTGCCAGCAGCCGATCTCGGGGCGGGCTTTTT.

This chain connects TRBV7-9 to TRBJ1-4; 8 bases map to TRBD1. The V segment lost 4 bases and the J segment 7 bases; nucleotides outside the gene matches: 2. The CDR3 spans 13 residues. From germline, CDR1 is SEHNR and CDR2 FQNEAQ (reference sequence). The DNA for the CDR3 is TGTGCCAGCAGCTCCGGACAGGGTGAAAAACTGTTTTTT. It is translated as CASSSGQGEKLFF.

The J gene is TRBJ1-4, the V gene TRBV27, with D possibly being TRBD1 (5 bases). This CDR3 comprises 13 residues. V dropped 5 bases and J dropped 8 bases, with 12 bases sitting between them. Germline V gene sequence: CDR1 MNHEY, CDR2 SMNVEV (reference sequence). CDR3: CASSTNRLEKLFF. CDR3 coding DNA: TGTGCCAGCAGTACCAACAGGCTCGAAAAACTGTTTTTT.

In this sample, this clone turned up once. V usage is TRBV29-1 and J usage is TRBJ1-3; D gene unclear. This CDR3 is 13 amino acids long. Trimming removed 7 bases from V and 4 bases from J, with 14 bases in between. CDR1 and CDR2 from the germline V gene are SQVTM and ANQGSEA. In nucleotides, the CDR3 is TGCAGCGCCGACGTCCGGGTCGGAAACACCATATATTTT. It translates to CSADVRVGNTIYF.

This chain connects TRBV5-1 to TRBJ2-3, with 10 bases lining up with TRBD1. The CDR3 runs 15 residues. J lost 1 base, V lost 7 bases, and 6 bases had no gene match. From germline, CDR1 is SGHRS and CDR2 YFSETQ. CDR3 DNA: TGCGCCAGCGACGTTGGGACAGGGGGCACAGATACGCAGTATTTT. Its protein is CASDVGTGGTDTQYF.

The chain has TRBV7-2 and TRBJ1-2; 7 nucleotides align to TRBD1. The germline V gene encodes CDR1 SGHTA and CDR2 FQGNSA. V lost 4 bases, J lost 2 bases, and 4 bases stayed unmatched. The CDR3 loop spans 14 amino acids. The CDR3 DNA reads as TGTGCCAGCAGCTCTCGACAGGGCAACTATGGCTACACCTTC. It codes for CASSSRQGNYGYTF.